This TCR beta chain was documented in a study of blood T cell repertoires in COVID-19 (TCRdb year 2020). A note on the overall study: Collaborator samples came from the United States, Italy and Spain and covered acute and convalescent phases of COVID-19. The material from the prospective study consisted of cDNA or gDNA derived from T cells, B-cell-depleted T cells, or PBMCs. The dataset comprised deeply sampled blood TCRbeta repertoires from subjects exposed to, actively infected with, or recovered from COVID-19. The repertoires were released in a freely available public database intended as a resource for research on the immune response to SARS-CoV-2. The samples were drawn from two sources: the first 160 participants of the ongoing ImmuneRACE study, and 1,000 to 1,500 subjects contributed by 6 global collaborators. Sample metadata almost always included a de-identified subject ID, COVID-19 status, age in years and sex. Where HLA class I and class II types were available, the types were taken from metadata supplied by the sample provider, not from assay-based typing. Here is what the overall study found, with its caveats: Clinical and demographic metadata were provided uncurated, with the amount varying by source and participant.

The germline V gene sets CDR1 to SGDLS and CDR2 to YYNGEE. Between the V and J ends, shortened by 3 bases and 8 bases respectively, the junction contains 17 bases. Counted from cysteine to phenylalanine, this CDR3 has 14 amino acids. Only CDR3 DNA is held: 42 bases, read in frame from base 1. TCRbeta CDR3 regions were amplified from genomic DNA using the immunoSEQ Assay, a bias-controlled multiplex PCR. Turning to the authors' computational methods: The number of nucleated cells in each sample was estimated by amplification of reference gene primers within the assay. To quantify the absolute abundance of each unique TCRbeta CDR3 rearrangement, sequence reads were collapsed and filtered. For each sample, productive Simpson clonality was calculated by taking the square root of Simpson's diversity index across productive rearrangements. Sourced from immuneACCESS, this table was stored by TCRdb with only in-frame sequences that have V and J called. A share of the clones is absent; for the studies checked, an unresolved V gene accounts for under half, and the remainder has no known explanation. The V and J calls and the clone size are those of that table, but D and trimming were determined from the DNA. For this sample the table gives a few hundred thousand clones, of which around 84% were detected only once. The ten largest clonotypes hold about 5.1% of the sample.

In its sample, this clone was seen once. The target of this receptor is not known. Base qualities are not recorded, but no much larger clone differs from it by a single base. Samples from volunteer blood donors who had recovered from COVID-19 were contributed by a second Seattle source. The collaborating institutions used their own protocols to collect whole blood in K2EDTA tubes. For TCRbeta analysis, collaborators shipped samples as frozen whole blood, isolated PBMCs, or DNA extracted from either of those sample types. This receptor chain uses TRBV9 and TRBJ1-1; the best D guess is TRBD1, with 6 bases matching. Sequenced input: peripheral blood. The TCR comes from a woman aged 60-70 years who had recovered from COVID-19. The nucleotide sequence reads as follows: TGTGCCAGCAGCGCCGAGGTTGGGGGCCTCGAAGCTTTCTTT. This codes for CASSAEVGGLEAFF.